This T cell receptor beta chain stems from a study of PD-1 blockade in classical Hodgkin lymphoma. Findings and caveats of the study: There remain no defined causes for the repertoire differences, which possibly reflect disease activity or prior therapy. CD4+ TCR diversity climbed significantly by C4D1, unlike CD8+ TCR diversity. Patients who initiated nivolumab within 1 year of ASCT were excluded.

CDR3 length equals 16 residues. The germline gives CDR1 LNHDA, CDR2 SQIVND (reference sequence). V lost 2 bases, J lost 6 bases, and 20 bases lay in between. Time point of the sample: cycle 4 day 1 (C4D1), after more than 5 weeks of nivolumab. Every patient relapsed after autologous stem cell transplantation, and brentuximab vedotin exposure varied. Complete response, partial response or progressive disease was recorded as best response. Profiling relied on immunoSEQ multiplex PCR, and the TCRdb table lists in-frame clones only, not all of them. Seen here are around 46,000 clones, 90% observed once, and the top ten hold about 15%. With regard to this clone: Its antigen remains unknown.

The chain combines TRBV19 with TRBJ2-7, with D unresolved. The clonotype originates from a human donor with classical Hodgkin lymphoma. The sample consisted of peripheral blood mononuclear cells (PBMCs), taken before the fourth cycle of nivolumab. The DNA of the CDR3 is TGTGCCAGTAGTATAAACACTCTGAGCGTGGGCTCCGAGCAGTACTTC. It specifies CASSINTLSVGSEQYF.